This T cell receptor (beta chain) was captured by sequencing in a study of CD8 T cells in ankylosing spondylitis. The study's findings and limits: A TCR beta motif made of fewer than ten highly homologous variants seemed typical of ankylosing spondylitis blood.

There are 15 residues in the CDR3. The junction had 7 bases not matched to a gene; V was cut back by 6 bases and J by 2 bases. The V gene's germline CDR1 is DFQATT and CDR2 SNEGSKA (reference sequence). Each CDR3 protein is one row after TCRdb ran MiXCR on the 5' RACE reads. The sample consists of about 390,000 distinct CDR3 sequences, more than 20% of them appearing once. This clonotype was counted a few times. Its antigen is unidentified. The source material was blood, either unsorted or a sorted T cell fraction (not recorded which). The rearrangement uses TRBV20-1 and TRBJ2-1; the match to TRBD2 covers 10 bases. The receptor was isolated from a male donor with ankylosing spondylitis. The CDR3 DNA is TGCAGTGCAATAACCGGGACTAGCGCCTACAATGAGCAGTTCTTC. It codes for CSAITGTSAYNEQFF.